These 12 T cell receptor beta chains originate from one sample sequenced in a study of brain T cells in children with intractable seizures. Assay used: immunoSEQ multiplex PCR; TCRdb lists only in-frame clones, some missing. The data show around 100,000 clones, approximately 94% seen once. The input for sequencing was peripheral blood, taken at surgery. Source of these receptors: a boy in the first two years of life with hemimegalencephaly and intractable seizures.

The chain links TRBV5-1 to TRBJ2-5; 7 bases align to TRBD1. Germline CDR1 SGHRS, CDR2 YFSETQ. This CDR3 region has 15 residues. V lost 0 bases, J lost 5 bases, and 7 bases stayed unmatched. The CDR3 bases are TGCGCCAGCAGCTTGGATGCCAGGGGGTGGGAGACCCAGTACTTC. Its translation is CASSLDARGWETQYF.

In regard to this clone: A read error may produce the germline difference seen at one junction end. The chain employs TRBV3-1 (or the pseudogene TRBV3-2) and TRBJ1-2, with 7 bases that match TRBD1. This CDR3 has 12 amino acids. The germline V gene encodes CDR1 LGHDT and CDR2 YNNKEL (reference sequence). CDR3 residues: CASSYRGPTRLF. The CDR3 nucleotides read TGTGCCAGCAGTTACAGGGGACCCACTCGCCTTTTC.

The chain is built from TRBV27 and TRBJ2-7; D is uncertain. Germline loops: CDR1 MNHEY, CDR2 SMNVEV (reference sequence). This CDR3 is built from 14 residues. V lost 4 bases and J 3 bases, leaving 13 bases between the germline ends. The CDR3 DNA sequence: TGTGCCAGCAGTTCTCGTCCCGTCCACTACGAGCAGTACTTC. It translates to CASSSRPVHYEQYF.

The J gene is TRBJ2-1, the V gene TRBV9; D is undetermined. The CDR3 loop spans 13 amino acids. From germline, CDR1 is SGDLS and CDR2 YYNGEE. The V end was cut by 5 bases, the J end by 2 bases, with 8 bases between. This CDR3 reads CASSDAAYNEQFF. CDR3 DNA sequence: TGTGCCAGCAGTGACGCTGCCTACAATGAGCAGTTCTTC.

V and J are TRBV28 and TRBJ2-1; TRBD2 is a possible D gene (6 bases). The CDR3 spans 15 residues. Germline CDR1 MDHEN, CDR2 SYDVKM. Deletions cut 1 base from V and 4 bases from J, with 11 bases between. The CDR3 reads CASSLSDYFYNEQFF. The CDR3 DNA reads TGTGCCAGCAGTTTATCGGACTATTTTTACAATGAGCAGTTCTTC.

The CDR3 nucleotides read TGCGCCAGCAGCCAAGGTACTCTGTACGAGCAGTACTTC. It encodes CASSQGTLYEQYF. The chain links TRBV4-1 to TRBJ2-7; D unresolved. Germline V gene data show CDR1 as MGHRA and CDR2 as YSYEKL. CDR3 size: 13 residues. The V end lost 1 base, the J end lost 4 bases, and 8 bases lay between the germline ends.

The rearrangement uses TRBV5-4 and TRBJ2-7, with 15 bases identical to TRBD2. There are 18 residues in the CDR3. The V segment lost 3 bases and the J segment 0 bases; nucleotides outside the gene matches: 7. Germline lookup yields CDR1 SGHNT and CDR2 YYREEE (reference sequence). CDR3 nucleotide sequence: TGTGCCAGCAGCTGGGGGGGACTAGCGGGAGGTCCCTCCTACGAGCAGTACTTC. Translating it yields CASSWGGLAGGPSYEQYF.

The chain carries TRBV27 and TRBJ1-2, with 7 bases fitting TRBD1. The CDR3 consists of 13 residues. CDR1 and CDR2 (germline): MNHEY, SMNVEV (reference sequence). V shed 5 bases, J shed 8 bases, and the junction held 8 bases outside the gene matches. CDR3 in amino acids: CASSTRQGGGYTF. In DNA form, the CDR3 reads TGTGCCAGCAGTACCCGACAGGGTGGCGGCTACACCTTC.

The CDR3 nucleotides read TGTGCCAGCACCCGTCGGCCCCCGGGTGGGCAGCCCCAGCATTTT. It is translated as CASTRRPPGGQPQHF. This sequence joins TRBV9 and TRBJ1-5; D is uncertain. Germline-derived CDR1 and CDR2 are SGDLS and YYNGEE. The CDR3 sequence is 15 residues long. Between the trimmed V and J ends, which lost 6 bases and 7 bases, there was a span of 20 bases.

The V and J genes are TRBV7-9 and TRBJ1-2; D unresolved. Between the trimmed V and J ends, which lost 5 bases and 2 bases, there was a span of 12 bases. CDR1 and CDR2 (germline): SEHNR, FQNEAQ (reference sequence). The CDR3 sequence is 14 residues long. The CDR3 bases are TGTGCCAGCAGCCCCACTGAGGTGAACTATGGCTACACCTTC. Its translation is CASSPTEVNYGYTF.

J is TRBJ2-2 and V is TRBV5-1; the D is unclear. CDR1 and CDR2 (germline): SGHRS, YFSETQ. Trimming took 0 bases from V and 5 from J, leaving 8 bases between them. The CDR3 contains 14 residues. CDR3 nucleotide sequence: TGCGCCAGCAGCTTGGGTTTGGGGACCGGGGAGCTGTTTTTT. Translating gives CASSLGLGTGELFF. Full variable domain (missing parts from reference TRBV5-1 and TRBJ2-2): KAGVTQTPRYLIKTRGQQVTLSCSPISGHRSVSWYQQTPGQGLQFLFEYFSETQRNKGNFPGRFSGRQFSNSRSEMNVSTLELGDSALYLCASSLGLGTGELFFGEGSRLTVL.

This clone was counted between two and nine times. The rearrangement uses TRBV24-1 and TRBJ2-2; 9 positions agree with TRBD1. CDR1 is KGHDR, CDR2 SFDVKD, per germline. The J segment lost 2 bases and the V segment lost 7 bases, leaving 4 bases of the junction unmatched. This CDR3 has 15 amino acids. The CDR3 sequence: CATSLTGGNTGELFF. Written as DNA, the CDR3 is TGTGCCACCAGCTTGACAGGGGGTAACACCGGGGAGCTGTTTTTT.